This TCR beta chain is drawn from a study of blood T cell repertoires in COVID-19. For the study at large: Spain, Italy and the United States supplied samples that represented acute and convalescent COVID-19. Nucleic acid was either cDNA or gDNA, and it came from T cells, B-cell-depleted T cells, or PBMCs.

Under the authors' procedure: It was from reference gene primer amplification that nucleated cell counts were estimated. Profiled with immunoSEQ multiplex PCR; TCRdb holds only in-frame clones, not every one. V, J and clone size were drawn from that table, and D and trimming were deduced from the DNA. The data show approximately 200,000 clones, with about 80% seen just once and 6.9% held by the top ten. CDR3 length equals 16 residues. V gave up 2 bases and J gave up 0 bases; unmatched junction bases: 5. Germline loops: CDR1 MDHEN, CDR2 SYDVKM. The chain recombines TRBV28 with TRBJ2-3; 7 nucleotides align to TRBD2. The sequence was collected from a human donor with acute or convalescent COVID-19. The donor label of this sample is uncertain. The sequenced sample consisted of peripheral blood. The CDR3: CASSLSTSASTDTQYF. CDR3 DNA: TGTGCCAGCAGTTTAAGTACTAGCGCTAGCACAGATACGCAGTATTTT.